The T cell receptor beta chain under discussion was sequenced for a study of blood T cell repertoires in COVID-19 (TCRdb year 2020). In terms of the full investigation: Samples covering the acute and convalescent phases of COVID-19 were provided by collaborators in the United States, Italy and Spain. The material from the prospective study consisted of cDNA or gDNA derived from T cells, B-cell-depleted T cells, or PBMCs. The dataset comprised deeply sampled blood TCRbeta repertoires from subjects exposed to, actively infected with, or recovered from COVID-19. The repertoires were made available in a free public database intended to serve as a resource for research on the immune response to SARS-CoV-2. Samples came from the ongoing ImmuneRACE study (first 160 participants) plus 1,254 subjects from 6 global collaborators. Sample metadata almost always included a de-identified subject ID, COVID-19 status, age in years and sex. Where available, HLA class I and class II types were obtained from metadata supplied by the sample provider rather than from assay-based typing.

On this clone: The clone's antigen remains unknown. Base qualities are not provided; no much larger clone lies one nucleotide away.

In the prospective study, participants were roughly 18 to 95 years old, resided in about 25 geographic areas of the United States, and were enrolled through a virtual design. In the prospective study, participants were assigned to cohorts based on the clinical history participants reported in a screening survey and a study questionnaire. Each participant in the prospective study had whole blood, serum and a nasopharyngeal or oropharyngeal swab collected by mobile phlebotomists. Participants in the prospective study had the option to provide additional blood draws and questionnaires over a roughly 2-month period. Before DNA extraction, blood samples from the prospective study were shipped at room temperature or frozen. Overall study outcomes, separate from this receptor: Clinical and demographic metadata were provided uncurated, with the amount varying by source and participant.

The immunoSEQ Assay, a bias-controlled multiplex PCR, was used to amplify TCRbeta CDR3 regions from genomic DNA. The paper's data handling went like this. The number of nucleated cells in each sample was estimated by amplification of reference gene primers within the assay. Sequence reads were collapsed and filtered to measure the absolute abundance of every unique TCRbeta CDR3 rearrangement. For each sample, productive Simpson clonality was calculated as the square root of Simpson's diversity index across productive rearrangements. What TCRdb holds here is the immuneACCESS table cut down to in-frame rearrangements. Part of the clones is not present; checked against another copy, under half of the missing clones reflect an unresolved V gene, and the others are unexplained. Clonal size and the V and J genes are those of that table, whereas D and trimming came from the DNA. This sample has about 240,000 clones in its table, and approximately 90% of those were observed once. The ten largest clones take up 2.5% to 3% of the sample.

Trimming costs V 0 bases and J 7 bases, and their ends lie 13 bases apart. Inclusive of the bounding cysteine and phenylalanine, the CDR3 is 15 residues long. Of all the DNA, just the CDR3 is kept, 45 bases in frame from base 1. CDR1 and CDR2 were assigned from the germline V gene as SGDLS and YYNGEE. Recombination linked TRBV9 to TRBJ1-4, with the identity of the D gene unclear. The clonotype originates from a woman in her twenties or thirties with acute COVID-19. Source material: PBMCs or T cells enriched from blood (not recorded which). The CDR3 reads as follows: CASSVDDGGGEKLFF. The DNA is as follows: TGTGCCAGCAGCGTAGATGACGGAGGCGGTGAAAAACTGTTTTTT.